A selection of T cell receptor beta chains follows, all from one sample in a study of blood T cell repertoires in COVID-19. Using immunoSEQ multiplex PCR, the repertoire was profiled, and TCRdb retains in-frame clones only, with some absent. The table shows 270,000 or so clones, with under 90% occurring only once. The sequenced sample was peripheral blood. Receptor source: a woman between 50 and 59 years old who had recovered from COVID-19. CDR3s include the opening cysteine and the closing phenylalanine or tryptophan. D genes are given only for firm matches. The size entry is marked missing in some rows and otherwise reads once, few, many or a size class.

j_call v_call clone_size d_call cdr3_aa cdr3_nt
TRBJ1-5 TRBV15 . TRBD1 CATRDRGQSQPQHF TGTGCCACCAGGGACAGGGGTCAAAGCCAGCCCCAGCATTTT
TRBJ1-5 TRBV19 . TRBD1 CASSIGQGQSPHF TGTGCCAGTAGTATAGGGCAGGGACAGTCGCCGCATTTT
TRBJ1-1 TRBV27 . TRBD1 CASSARTGGNTEAFF TGTGCCAGCAGTGCGCGGACAGGGGGGAACACTGAAGCTTTCTTT
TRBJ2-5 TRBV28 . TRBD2 CASSLIGRPETQYF TGTGCCAGCAGTTTAATCGGGAGGCCCGAGACCCAGTACTTC
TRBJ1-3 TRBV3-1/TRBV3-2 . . CASSQVVTSSGNTIYF TGTGCCAGCAGCCAAGTGGTCACAAGCTCTGGAAACACCATATATTTT
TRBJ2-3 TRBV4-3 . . CASSQGGYRTDTQYF TGCGCCAGCAGCCAAGGGGGCTATCGCACAGATACGCAGTATTTT
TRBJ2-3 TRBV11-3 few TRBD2 CASSPGQREQTDTQYF TGTGCCAGCAGCCCTGGCCAGCGGGAGCAGACAGATACGCAGTATTTT
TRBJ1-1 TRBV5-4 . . CASSSISGNTEAFF TGTGCCAGCAGCTCCATATCGGGGAACACTGAAGCTTTCTTT
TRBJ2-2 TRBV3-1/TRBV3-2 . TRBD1 CASSLWTGGSGELFF TGTGCCAGCAGTCTGTGGACAGGGGGGTCCGGGGAGCTGTTTTTT
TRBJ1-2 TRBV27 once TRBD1 CASGDLEGARRGYTF TGTGCCAGCGGGGACTTGGAGGGGGCGAGGCGTGGCTACACCTTC
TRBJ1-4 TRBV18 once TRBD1 CASSPPSGGGEKLFF TGTGCCAGCTCACCACCGTCAGGGGGCGGCGAAAAACTGTTTTTT
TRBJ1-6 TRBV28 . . CASSLVDSSSPLHF TGTGCCAGCAGTTTAGTGGACAGTTCCTCACCCCTCCACTTT
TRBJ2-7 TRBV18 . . CASSPSEGYEQYF TGTGCCAGCTCACCAAGCGAGGGCTACGAGCAGTACTTC
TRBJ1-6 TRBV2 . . CASSNNRANSPLHF TGTGCCAGCAGCAATAACAGGGCGAATTCACCCCTCCACTTT
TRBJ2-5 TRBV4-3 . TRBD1 CASSPRQGETQYF TGCGCCAGCAGCCCGCGACAGGGCGAGACCCAGTACTTC
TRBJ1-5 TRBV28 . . CASRSEDQPQHF TGTGCCAGCAGATCCGAGGATCAGCCCCAGCATTTT
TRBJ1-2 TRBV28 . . CASSQGVEHYGYTF TGTGCCAGCAGTCAAGGCGTGGAGCACTATGGCTACACCTTC
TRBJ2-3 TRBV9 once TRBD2 CASSRLAGPPGDTQYF TGTGCCAGCAGCAGACTAGCGGGTCCACCCGGGGATACGCAGTATTTT
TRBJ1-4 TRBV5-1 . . CASSLGGSEKLFF TGCGCCAGCAGCTTGGGAGGGTCTGAAAAACTGTTTTTT
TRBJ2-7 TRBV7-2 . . CASSLTWAREQYF TGTGCCAGCAGCTTAACATGGGCTCGGGAGCAGTACTTC
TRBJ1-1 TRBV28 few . CASRRRFRDMNTEAFF TGTGCCAGCAGACGACGATTCAGGGATATGAACACTGAAGCTTTCTTT
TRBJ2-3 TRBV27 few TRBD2 CASRRSGRKDTQYF TGTGCCAGCAGGCGTAGCGGGAGAAAAGATACGCAGTATTTT
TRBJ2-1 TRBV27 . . CASSPRGGSYNEQFF TGTGCCAGCAGTCCCAGAGGCGGATCCTACAATGAGCAGTTCTTC
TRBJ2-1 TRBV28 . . CASSGSGREQFF TGTGCCAGCAGTGGCAGCGGTCGTGAGCAGTTCTTC
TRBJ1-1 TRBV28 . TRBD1 CASSLSLQGGHEAFF TGTGCCAGCAGTTTATCCTTACAGGGGGGCCATGAAGCTTTCTTT
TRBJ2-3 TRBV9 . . CASSRSDTQYF TGTGCCAGCAGTCGTTCCGATACGCAGTATTTT
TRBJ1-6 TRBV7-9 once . CASSLGASYNSPLHF TGTGCCAGCAGCTTAGGGGCCTCCTATAATTCACCCCTCCACTTT
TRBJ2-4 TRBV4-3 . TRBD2 CASSQAKAGGADIQYF TGCGCCAGCAGCCAAGCTAAAGCGGGAGGGGCGGACATTCAGTACTTC
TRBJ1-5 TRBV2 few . CASSESWNAATSQPQHF TGTGCCAGCAGTGAATCCTGGAATGCGGCCACCAGTCAACCCCAGCATTTT
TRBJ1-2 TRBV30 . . CACSRVPQSINYGYTF TGTGCCTGCTCCCGGGTCCCTCAATCCATTAACTATGGCTACACCTTC
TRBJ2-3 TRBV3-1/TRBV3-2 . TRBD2 CASSPEAGERTDTQYF TGTGCCAGCAGCCCGGAGGCGGGAGAGAGAACAGATACGCAGTATTTT
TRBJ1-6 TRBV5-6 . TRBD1 CASSLLQGVTPLHF TGTGCCAGCAGCTTATTGCAGGGGGTCACACCCCTCCACTTT
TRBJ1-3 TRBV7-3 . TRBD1 CASSLRGVGGLSGNTIYF TGTGCCAGCAGCTTAAGGGGTGTAGGGGGCCTTTCTGGAAACACCATATATTTT
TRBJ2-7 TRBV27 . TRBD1 CASKTQGAVKDEQYF TGTGCCAGCAAAACCCAGGGGGCGGTTAAAGACGAGCAGTACTTC
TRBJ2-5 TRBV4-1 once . CASSQEGLKRETQYF TGCGCCAGCAGCCAAGAGGGACTGAAGAGGGAGACCCAGTACTTC
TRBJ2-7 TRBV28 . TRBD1 CASSVMGTDYEQYF TGTGCCAGCAGTGTAATGGGGACAGACTACGAGCAGTACTTC
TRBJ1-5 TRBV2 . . CASSEVTDNQPQHF TGTGCCAGCAGTGAGGTAACAGACAATCAGCCCCAGCATTTT
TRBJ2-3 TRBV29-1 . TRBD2 CSVVGGFGTDTQYF TGCAGCGTTGTGGGGGGGTTTGGAACAGATACGCAGTATTTT
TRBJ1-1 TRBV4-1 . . CASSSPGGVSNTEAFF TGCGCCAGCAGCTCTCCCGGGGGGGTATCAAACACTGAAGCTTTCTTT